The sequence of this T cell receptor beta chain was determined in a study of cytomegalovirus exposure and HLA in healthy donors. Comments on this clone: Its antigen is as yet unknown. Its ends do not fully match the called genes, so a read error is possible.

PCR involved 60 Vbeta and 13 Jbeta primers. The table came from immunoSEQ multiplex PCR; TCRdb's copy has only in-frame clones and leaves some out. Of 200,000 to 250,000 clones in the sample, around 80% are singletons; the top ten hold 2.5% to 3%. Whole-study results and caveats: An ancestry cluster, one associated with Asian ancestry, reportedly showed fewer N-insertions than the roughly 610-donor mean in a later analysis. DRB1 showed the most TCR associations and HLA-C the fewest in a later analysis, as rates varied by HLA locus. It has been reported that TCR beta sequences accurately predicted the HLA-A and HLA-B alleles of most subjects. As a later analysis showed, several of the most significant clusters appeared to be linked to common viral pathogens.

This TCR came from a woman in her sixties in good health and CMV-seropositive. Sequencing was done on a sample of PBMCs.

The CDR3 sequence: CARSGGYDTYEQYF. CDR3 in DNA: TGTGCCAGGAGTGGGGGCTACGATACGTACGAGCAGTACTTC. V and J are TRBV2 and TRBJ2-7; D is possibly TRBD1 (6 bases). This CDR3 is built from 14 residues. Germline V lookup: CDR1 SNHLY, CDR2 FYNNEI.